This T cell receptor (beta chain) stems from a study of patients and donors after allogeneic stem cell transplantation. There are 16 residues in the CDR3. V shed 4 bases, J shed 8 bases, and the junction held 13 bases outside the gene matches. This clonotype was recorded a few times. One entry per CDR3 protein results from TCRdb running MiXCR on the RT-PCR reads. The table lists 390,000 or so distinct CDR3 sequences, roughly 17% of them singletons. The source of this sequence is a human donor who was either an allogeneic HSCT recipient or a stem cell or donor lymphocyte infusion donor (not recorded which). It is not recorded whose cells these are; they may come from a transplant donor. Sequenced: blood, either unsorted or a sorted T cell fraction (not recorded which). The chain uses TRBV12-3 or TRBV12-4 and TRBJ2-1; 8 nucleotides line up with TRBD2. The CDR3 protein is CASSSGGPFLWDEQFF. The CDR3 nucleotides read TGTGCCAGCAGTTCGGGGGGGCCCTTCCTTTGGGATGAGCAGTTCTTC.